This T cell receptor beta chain was sequenced during a study of T cells after yellow fever vaccination. Study in general: The authors prepared low-cell-number fractions using SMART-Seq v4 Ultra Low Input. Whole-study results and caveats: It was the secondary response that reached its peak faster, day 5 versus 15, but it was weaker.

One entry per CDR3 protein results from TCRdb running MiXCR on the 5' RACE reads. In the table there are around 330,000 distinct CDR3 sequences, approximately 3.8% of which are singletons. This clonotype was found a few times. Antigen specificity is unknown. The TCR was taken from a man aged 18 to 30 who received the YFV17D yellow fever vaccine. The source material was PBMCs, sampled on the day of the yellow fever booster vaccination.

The chain's CDR3 is CASRVRGDYEQYF. CDR3 DNA sequence: TGTGCCAGCAGAGTCAGGGGCGACTACGAGCAGTACTTC. This chain joins TRBV6-5 and TRBJ2-7; possibly TRBD1 for D (6 bases). V was pared by 6 bases and J by 3 bases, with 12 bases between. Per germline, CDR1 MNHEY and CDR2 SVGAGI. The CDR3 spans 13 residues.